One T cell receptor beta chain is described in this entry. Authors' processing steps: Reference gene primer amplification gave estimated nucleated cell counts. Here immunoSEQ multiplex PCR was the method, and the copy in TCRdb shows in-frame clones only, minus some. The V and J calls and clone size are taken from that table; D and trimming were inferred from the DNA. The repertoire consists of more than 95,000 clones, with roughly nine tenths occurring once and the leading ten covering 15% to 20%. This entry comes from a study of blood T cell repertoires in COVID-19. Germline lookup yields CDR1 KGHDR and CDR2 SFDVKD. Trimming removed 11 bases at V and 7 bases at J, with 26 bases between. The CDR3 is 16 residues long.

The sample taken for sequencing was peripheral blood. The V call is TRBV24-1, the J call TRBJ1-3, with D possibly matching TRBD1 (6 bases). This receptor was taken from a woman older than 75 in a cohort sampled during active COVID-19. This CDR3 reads CAIILQGLPMVNTIYF. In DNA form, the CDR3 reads TGTGCCATCATACTACAGGGCCTTCCGATGGTTAACACCATATATTTT.